This T cell receptor (beta chain) was sequenced during a study of T cell responses to AZD1222 COVID-19 vaccine. Sequenced by immunoSEQ multiplex PCR; TCRdb stores in-frame clones only, minus some. The sample records fewer than 150,000 clones, more than 70% being singletons. The junction had 11 bases not matched to a gene; V was cut back by 5 bases and J by 8 bases. The CDR3 has 15 residues. Germline values: CDR1 MNHEY, CDR2 SMNVEV (reference sequence). This TCR derives from an adult who received the AZD1222 COVID-19 vaccine. The chain uses TRBV27 and TRBJ1-2; 10 bases line up with TRBD1. The source was peripheral blood, collected 28 days after the second AZD1222 dose. CDR3 protein: CASSPARQGAWGYTF. The CDR3 DNA follows: TGTGCCAGCAGTCCCGCCCGACAGGGGGCGTGGGGCTACACCTTC.